This passage covers 5 T cell receptor beta chains from one sample sequenced in a study of blood T cells in healthy people across ages (dated by TCRdb to the mid-2010s). Library generation was performed with 5' RACE. Instrument on record: Illumina HiSeq 2500. A second 7 to 11 cycle PCR used a sample-barcoded 5' primer and a J-beta primer mix. TCRdb ran its own pipeline on the public reads, namely fastp trimming at Q25 and MiXCR clone calling, and kept in-frame beta chains. Under each unique CDR3 protein, matching rows form one entry showing the most common genes and DNA. Recorded for this sample are about 1 million distinct CDR3 sequences; 45% of them occurred a single time. Approximately 20% of the sample goes to the ten largest clones. The sequenced sample consisted of blood. Receptor source: an older woman in good health.

The chain employs TRBV12-3 or TRBV12-4 and TRBJ2-7, with 11 bases fitting TRBD1. The V gene end was trimmed by 5 bases and the J gene end by 3 bases; junction bases not matched to a gene: 9. The CDR3 runs to 16 residues. The CDR3 protein is CASSPGTGGKLYEQYF. Written as DNA, the CDR3 is TGTGCCAGCAGTCCCGGGACAGGGGGTAAACTCTACGAGCAGTACTTC.

The V and J genes are TRBV9 and TRBJ2-2, with D tentatively TRBD2 (5 bases). This CDR3 has 17 amino acids. The germline gives CDR1 SGDLS, CDR2 YYNGEE. V dropped 3 bases and J dropped 1 base, with 16 bases sitting between them. For the CDR3, the DNA is TGTGCCAGCAGCGCGCCCCCCGCTAGCCGGAACACCGGGGAGCTGTTTTTT. It encodes CASSAPPASRNTGELFF.

J is TRBJ2-7 and V is TRBV20-1, with TRBD2 identical over 11 bases. The V and J ends lost 2 bases and 4 bases, in that order; junction bases with no gene match: 10. The CDR3 runs to 16 residues. The V gene's germline CDR1 is DFQATT and CDR2 SNEGSKA (reference sequence). CDR3 sequence reads: CSARSVAGGMAYEQYF. CDR3 nucleotide sequence: TGCAGTGCTAGATCGGTAGCGGGAGGGATGGCGTACGAGCAGTACTTC.

The genes are TRBV5-1 and TRBJ2-1; D is uncertain. This CDR3 comprises 15 residues. V was trimmed by 0 bases and J by 2 bases, leaving 9 bases between them. Germline assignment: CDR1 SGHRS and CDR2 YFSETQ. CDR3 loop: CASSLDGQPYNEQFF. CDR3 nucleotide sequence: TGCGCCAGCAGCTTGGACGGCCAGCCCTACAATGAGCAGTTCTTC.

This chain connects TRBV6-1 to TRBJ2-5; a possible D gene is TRBD1 (6 bases). The J call may be faulty, since TRBJ2-7 better matches the DNA end. The CDR3 covers 14 residues. Germline lookup yields CDR1 MNHNS and CDR2 SASEGT. CDR3 bases: TGTGCCAGCAGTGAACAGGTACAGGGTGGCGAGCAGTACTTC. The encoded protein is CASSEQVQGGEQYF.